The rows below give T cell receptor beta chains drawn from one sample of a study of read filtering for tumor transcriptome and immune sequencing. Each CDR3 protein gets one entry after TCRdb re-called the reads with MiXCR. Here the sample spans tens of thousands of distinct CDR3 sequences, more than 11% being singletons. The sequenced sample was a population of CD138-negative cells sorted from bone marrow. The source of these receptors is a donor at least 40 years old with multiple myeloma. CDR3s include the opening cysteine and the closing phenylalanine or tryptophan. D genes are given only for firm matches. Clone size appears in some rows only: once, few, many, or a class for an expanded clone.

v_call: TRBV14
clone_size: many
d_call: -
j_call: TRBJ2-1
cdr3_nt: TGTGCCAGCAGCCACAAAGTGACTAGGTTCTACAATGAGCAGTTCTTC
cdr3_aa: CASSHKVTRFYNEQFF

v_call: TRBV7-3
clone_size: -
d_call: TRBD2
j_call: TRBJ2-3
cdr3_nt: TGTGCCAGCAGCTCACCGGGACTAGCGGCAGATACGCAGTATTTT
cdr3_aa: CASSSPGLAADTQYF

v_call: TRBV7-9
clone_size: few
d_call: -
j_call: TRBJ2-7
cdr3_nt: TGTGCCAGCAGCTTAAGTGACGAGCAGTACTTC
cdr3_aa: CASSLSDEQYF

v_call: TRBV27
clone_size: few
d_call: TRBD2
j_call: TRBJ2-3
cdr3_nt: TGTGCCAGCAGCCCTAGGTTAGGACTAGCGGATACGCAGTATTTT
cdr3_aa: CASSPRLGLADTQYF

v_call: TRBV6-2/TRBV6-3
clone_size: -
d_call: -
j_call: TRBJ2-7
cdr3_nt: TGTGCCAGCAGTTACGACAGGTACTTCTCCTACGAGCAGTACTTC
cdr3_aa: CASSYDRYFSYEQYF

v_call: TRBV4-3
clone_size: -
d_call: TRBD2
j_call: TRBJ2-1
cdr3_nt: TGCGCCAGCAGCCAAGGGTTAGCGGGAGGGCCCGAAAGGAATGAGCAGTTCTTC
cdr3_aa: CASSQGLAGGPERNEQFF

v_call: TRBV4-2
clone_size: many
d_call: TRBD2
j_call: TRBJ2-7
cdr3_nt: TGTGCCAGCAGCCAAGTTAGCGGGAGCAACTACGAGCAGTACTTC
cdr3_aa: CASSQVSGSNYEQYF

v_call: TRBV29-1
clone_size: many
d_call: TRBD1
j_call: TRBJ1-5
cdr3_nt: TGCAGCGTTGACAGGGGGCATCATAGCAATCAGCCCCAGCATTTT
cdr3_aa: CSVDRGHHSNQPQHF

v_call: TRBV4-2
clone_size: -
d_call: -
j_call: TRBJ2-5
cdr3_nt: TGTGCCAGCAGCCAAGGAGGGCTCCAAGAGACCCGGTACTTC
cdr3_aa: CASSQGGLQETRYF

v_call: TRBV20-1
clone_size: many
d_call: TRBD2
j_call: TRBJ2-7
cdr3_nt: TGCAGTGCTCGGACTAGCGGAAACTACGAGCAGTACTTC
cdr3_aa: CSARTSGNYEQYF

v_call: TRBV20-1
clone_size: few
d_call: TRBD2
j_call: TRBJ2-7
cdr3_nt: TGCAGTGCTGATGGGGCTAGCGGGTTAAGCGAGCAGTACTTC
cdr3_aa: CSADGASGLSEQYF

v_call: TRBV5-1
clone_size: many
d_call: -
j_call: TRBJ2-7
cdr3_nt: TGCGCCAGCAGCCCCGACGGGTACGAGCAGTACTTC
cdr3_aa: CASSPDGYEQYF

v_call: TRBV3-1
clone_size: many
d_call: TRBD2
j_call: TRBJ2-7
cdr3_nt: TGTGCCAGCAGCCGCGGGACTAGCGGGAGGTCGTACGAGCAGTACTTC
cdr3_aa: CASSRGTSGRSYEQYF

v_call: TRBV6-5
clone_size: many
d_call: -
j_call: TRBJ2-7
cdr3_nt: TGTGCCAGCACAGAAAGGGGGGGGAGAAACGAGCAGTACTTC
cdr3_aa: CASTERGGRNEQYF

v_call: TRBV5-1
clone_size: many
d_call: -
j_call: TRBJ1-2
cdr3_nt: TGCGCCAGCAGCGCCCCGCCAGACTATGGCTACACCTTC
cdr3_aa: CASSAPPDYGYTF

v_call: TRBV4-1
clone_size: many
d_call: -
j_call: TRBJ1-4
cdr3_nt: TGCGCCAGCAGCCAATCCGGGACGGGACTAGCTCATGAAAAACTGTTTTTT
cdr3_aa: CASSQSGTGLAHEKLFF

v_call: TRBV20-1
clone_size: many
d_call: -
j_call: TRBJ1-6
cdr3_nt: TGCAGTGCCGAGGCTTTAGCGAGGAGCTCCTATAATTCACCCCTCCACTTT
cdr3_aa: CSAEALARSSYNSPLHF

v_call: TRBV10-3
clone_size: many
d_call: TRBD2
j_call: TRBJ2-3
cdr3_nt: TGTGCCAACGGGGCGGGAGGAAGCACAGATACGCAGTATTTT
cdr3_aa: CANGAGGSTDTQYF

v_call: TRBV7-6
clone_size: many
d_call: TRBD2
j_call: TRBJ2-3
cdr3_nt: TGTGCCAGCAGCCTAGGGACTAGTTCGGGCACAGATACGCAGTATTTT
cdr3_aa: CASSLGTSSGTDTQYF

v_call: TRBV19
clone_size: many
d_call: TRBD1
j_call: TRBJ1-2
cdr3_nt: TGTGCCAGTAGTACTGCCGGACAGGACAACTATGGCTACACCTTC
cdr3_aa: CASSTAGQDNYGYTF

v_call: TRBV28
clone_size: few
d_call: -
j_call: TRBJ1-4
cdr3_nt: TGTGCCAGTGAGGGAGTTAATGAAAAACTGTTTTTT
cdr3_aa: CASEGVNEKLFF

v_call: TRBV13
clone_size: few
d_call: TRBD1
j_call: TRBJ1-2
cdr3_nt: TGTGCCAGCAGCTTGCAAATCGACAGGGAAAACCCAGGGGACTATGGCTACACCTTC
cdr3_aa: CASSLQIDRENPGDYGYTF

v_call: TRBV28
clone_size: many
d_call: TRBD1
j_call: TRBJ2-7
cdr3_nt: TGTGCCAGCAGACTCAGGTGGGACAGTCCTTCCTACGAGCAGTACTTC
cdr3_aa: CASRLRWDSPSYEQYF

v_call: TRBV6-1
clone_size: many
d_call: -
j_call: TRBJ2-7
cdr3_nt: TGTGCCAGCAGTGAATCCGGGCGAACCTACGAGCAGTACTTC
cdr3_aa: CASSESGRTYEQYF

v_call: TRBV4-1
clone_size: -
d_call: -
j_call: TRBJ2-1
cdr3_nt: TGCGCCAGCAGCCAAACCAGGGCAATAAGAACCTACAATGAGCAGTTCTTC
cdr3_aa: CASSQTRAIRTYNEQFF

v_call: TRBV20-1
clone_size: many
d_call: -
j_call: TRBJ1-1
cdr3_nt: TGCAGTGCCAAGGGACCAGCTTTGTGGAACACTGAAGCTTTCTTT
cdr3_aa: CSAKGPALWNTEAFF

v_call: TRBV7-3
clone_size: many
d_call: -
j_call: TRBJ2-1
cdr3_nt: TGTGCCAGCAGCTTAAATACAGGGTACAATGAGCAGTTCTTC
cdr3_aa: CASSLNTGYNEQFF

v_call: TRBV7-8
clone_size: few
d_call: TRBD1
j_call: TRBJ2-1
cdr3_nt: TGTGCCAGCAGCGTCACGGGACAGGGGGCCTACAATGAGCAGTTCTTC
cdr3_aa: CASSVTGQGAYNEQFF

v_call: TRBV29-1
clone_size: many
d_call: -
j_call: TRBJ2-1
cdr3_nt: TGCAGCGTTGGGTCTATATTGACTCTCAATGAGCAGTTCTTC
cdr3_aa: CSVGSILTLNEQFF

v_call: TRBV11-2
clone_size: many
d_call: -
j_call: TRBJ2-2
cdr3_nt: TGTGCCAGCAGCCGCCCCGGGGGGCGTACTCCTTACACCGGGGAGCTGTTTTTT
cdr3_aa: CASSRPGGRTPYTGELFF

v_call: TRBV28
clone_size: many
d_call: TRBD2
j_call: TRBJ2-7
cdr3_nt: TGTGCCAGCAGAGACCTCTCGCGGGAGGGCCTTGAGCAGTACTTC
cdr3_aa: CASRDLSREGLEQYF

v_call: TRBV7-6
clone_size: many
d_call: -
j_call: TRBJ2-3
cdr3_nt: TGTGCCAGCAGCTTAAGCACCTTGTCAGGCCCGCCGGGGACGCAGTATTTT
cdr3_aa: CASSLSTLSGPPGTQYF

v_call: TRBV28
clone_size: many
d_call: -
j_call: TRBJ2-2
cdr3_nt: TGTGCCAGCAAAGACGTGGTGACGACCCCTCCAGTGACCGGGGAGCTGTTTTTT
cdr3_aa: CASKDVVTTPPVTGELFF

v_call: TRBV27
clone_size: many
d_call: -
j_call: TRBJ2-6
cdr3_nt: TGTGCCAGCAGTCCGCGGCCAGGGGCTTTAAGTGGGGCCAACGTCCTGACTTTC
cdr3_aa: CASSPRPGALSGANVLTF

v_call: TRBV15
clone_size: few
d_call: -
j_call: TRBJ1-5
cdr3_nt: TGTGCCACCAGCAGAGAATGGGCAGGGAAGAGCAATCAGCCCCAGCATTTT
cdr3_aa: CATSREWAGKSNQPQHF

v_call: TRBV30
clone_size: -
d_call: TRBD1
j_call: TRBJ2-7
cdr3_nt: TGTGCCTGGACTCCCAGGGGGATTGAGCAGTACTTC
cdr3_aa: CAWTPRGIEQYF

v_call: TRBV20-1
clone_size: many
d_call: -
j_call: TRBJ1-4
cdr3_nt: TGCAGTGCTAGAGATCGGACGTTTAATGAAAAACTGTTTTTT
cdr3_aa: CSARDRTFNEKLFF

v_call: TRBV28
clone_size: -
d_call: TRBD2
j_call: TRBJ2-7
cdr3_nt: TGCGCCAGCAGTCCACTAGCGGGAGGGGCCCACGAGCAGTACTTC
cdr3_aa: CASSPLAGGAHEQYF

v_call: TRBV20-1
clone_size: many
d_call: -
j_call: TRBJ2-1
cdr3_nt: TGCAGTGCTAGTCAACGGACTACCTACGCCAACAATGAGCAGTTCTTC
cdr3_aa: CSASQRTTYANNEQFF

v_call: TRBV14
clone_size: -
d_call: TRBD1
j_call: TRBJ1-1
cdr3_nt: TGTGCCAGCAGCCAAAGGACAGGGCTAATCACTGAAGCTTTCTTT
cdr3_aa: CASSQRTGLITEAFF

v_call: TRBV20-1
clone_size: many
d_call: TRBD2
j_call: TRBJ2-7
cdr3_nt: TGCAGTTGGCAGCTCCAGACTAGCCCCGAGCAGTACTTC
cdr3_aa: CSWQLQTSPEQYF

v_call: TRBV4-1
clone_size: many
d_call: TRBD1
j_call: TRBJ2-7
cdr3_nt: TGCGCCAGCAGCCAAGAAACAGGGGGCGGCTACGAGCAGTACTTC
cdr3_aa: CASSQETGGGYEQYF

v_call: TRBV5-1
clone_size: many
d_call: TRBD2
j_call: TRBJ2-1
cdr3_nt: TGCGCCAGCAGCTTGGGTAGCGGGAGGGCCGTGGATGAGCAGTTCTTC
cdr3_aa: CASSLGSGRAVDEQFF

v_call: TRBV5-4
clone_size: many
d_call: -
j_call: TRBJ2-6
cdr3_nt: TGTGCCAGCAGCCGGGAGTCTGGGGCCAACGTCCTGACTTTC
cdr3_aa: CASSRESGANVLTF

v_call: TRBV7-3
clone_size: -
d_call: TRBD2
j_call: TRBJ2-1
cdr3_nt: TGTGCCAGCAGCTGGACTAGCGGGAGCCGTAATGAGCAGTTCTTC
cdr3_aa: CASSWTSGSRNEQFF

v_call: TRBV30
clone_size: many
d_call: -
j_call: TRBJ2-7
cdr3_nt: TGTGCCTGGAGTAACGGGATGGAATACGAGCAGTACTTC
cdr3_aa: CAWSNGMEYEQYF

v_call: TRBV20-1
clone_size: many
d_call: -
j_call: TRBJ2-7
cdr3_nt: TGCAGTGCTGGATCACCGGGACAAGACTACGAGCAGTACTTC
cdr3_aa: CSAGSPGQDYEQYF

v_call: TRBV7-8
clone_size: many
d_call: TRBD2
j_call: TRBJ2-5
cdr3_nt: TGTGCCAGCAGCTCGGGGCGGGAGAGGCGAGAGACCCAGTACTTC
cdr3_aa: CASSSGRERRETQYF

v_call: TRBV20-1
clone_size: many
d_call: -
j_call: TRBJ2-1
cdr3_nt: TGCAGTGCTAGATCTTTTTGGTCCGGGACGCTTCGGTATCGAGGGGACAATGAGCAGTTCTTC
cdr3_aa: CSARSFWSGTLRYRGDNEQFF

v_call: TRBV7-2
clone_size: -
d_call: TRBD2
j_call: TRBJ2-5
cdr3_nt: TGTGTCAGCAGCTTAGCGGGACGGGTACAAGAGACCCAGTACTTC
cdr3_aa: CVSSLAGRVQETQYF

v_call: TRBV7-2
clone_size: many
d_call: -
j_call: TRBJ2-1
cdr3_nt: TGTGCCAGCAGCTTACTAGGTCCGGGTCACAATGAGCAGTTCTTC
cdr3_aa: CASSLLGPGHNEQFF

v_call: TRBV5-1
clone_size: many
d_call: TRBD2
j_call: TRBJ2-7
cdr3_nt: TGCGCCAGCAGCTTCGCCGGACTAGAGGCGTACGAGCAGTACTTC
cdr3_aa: CASSFAGLEAYEQYF

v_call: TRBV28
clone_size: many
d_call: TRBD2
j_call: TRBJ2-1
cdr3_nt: TGTGCCAGCAGTTCCTTAGCGGGACAATCCTACAATGAGCAGTTCTTC
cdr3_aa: CASSSLAGQSYNEQFF

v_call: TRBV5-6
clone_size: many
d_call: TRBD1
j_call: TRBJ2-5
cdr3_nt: TGTGCCAGCAACTTCCCGGGACAGCAAGAGACCCAGTACTTC
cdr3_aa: CASNFPGQQETQYF

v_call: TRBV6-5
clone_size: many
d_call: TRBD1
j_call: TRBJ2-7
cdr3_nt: TGTGCCAGCAGGTCCGGGACAGCCTACGAGCAGTACTTC
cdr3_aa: CASRSGTAYEQYF

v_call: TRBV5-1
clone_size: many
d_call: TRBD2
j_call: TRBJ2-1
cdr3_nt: TGCGCCAGCAGCCAAGGACTAGCGGCTGAGCAGTTCTTC
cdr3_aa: CASSQGLAAEQFF

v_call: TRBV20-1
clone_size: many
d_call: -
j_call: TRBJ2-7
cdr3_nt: TGCAGTGCTAGACTAGGGTCCGAGCAGTACTTC
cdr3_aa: CSARLGSEQYF

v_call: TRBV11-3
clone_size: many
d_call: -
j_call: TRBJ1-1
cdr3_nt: TGTGCCAGCAGCTTACCCGGGATCGGAGCTTTCTTT
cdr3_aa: CASSLPGIGAFF